The 10 T cell receptor beta chains below were found in one sample sequenced in a study of OX40 agonist ivuxolimab in advanced cancers. The data were produced by immunoSEQ multiplex PCR, yet TCRdb's version contains in-frame clones alone and is incomplete. This sample has more than 35,000 clones, with more than 70% found just once. Specimen: CD4+ or CD8+ T cells sorted from blood, collected in a trial of the OX40 agonist ivuxolimab. Source of these receptors: an adult with an advanced solid tumor such as melanoma, head and neck, liver or kidney cancer.

The V and J genes are TRBV19 and TRBJ1-5; TRBD1 matches at 7 bases. This CDR3 spans 15 amino acids. The V gene's germline CDR1 is LNHDA and CDR2 SQIVND (reference sequence). V was clipped by 6 bases and J by 4 bases; unmatched bases: 9. The DNA for the CDR3 is TGTGCCAGTAGCCGACAGGGACAATCGAATCAGCCCCAGCATTTT. Its protein is CASSRQGQSNQPQHF. Based on the CDR3 plus reference TRBV19 and TRBJ1-5, the full variable domain is DGGITQSPKYLFRKEGQNVTLSCEQNLNHDAMYWYRQDPGQGLRLIYYSQIVNDFQKGDIAEGYSVSREKKESFPLTVTSAQKNPTAFYLCASSRQGQSNQPQHFGDGTRLSIL.

The rearrangement joins TRBV19 to TRBJ2-2; 10 nucleotides align to TRBD2. Per the germline V gene, CDR1 is LNHDA and CDR2 is SQIVND (reference sequence). The CDR3 spans 16 residues. The V segment lost 5 bases and the J segment 1 base; nucleotides outside the gene matches: 4. Here the CDR3 reads CASSPTSGLNTGELFF. The CDR3 nucleotides read TGTGCCAGTAGTCCGACTAGCGGGCTGAACACCGGGGAGCTGTTTTTT.

The J gene is TRBJ2-3, the V gene TRBV7-2; D unclear. This CDR3 has 15 residues. Germline V lookup: CDR1 SGHTA, CDR2 FQGNSA. V was shortened by 1 base and J by 3 bases, with 11 bases between the two germline ends. CDR3 loop: CASSLGLTRTDTQYF. CDR3 sequence (DNA): TGTGCCAGCAGCTTAGGGCTAACTCGAACAGATACGCAGTATTTT.

This chain connects TRBV10-3 to TRBJ1-4; weak D call: TRBD1 (5 bases). V was trimmed by 0 bases and J by 3 bases, leaving 11 bases between them. The CDR3 covers 16 residues. CDR1 ENHRY and CDR2 SYGVKD come from the germline V gene. CDR3 residues: CAISESSQGANEKLFF. The CDR3 DNA sequence: TGTGCCATCAGTGAGTCGTCGCAGGGTGCTAATGAAAAACTGTTTTTT.

V and J are TRBV21-1 and TRBJ2-7. TRBV21-1 counts as a pseudogene. This CDR3 contains 15 residues. The CDR3 is CATLNPGPSSYEQYF. CDR3 nucleotide sequence: TGTGCCACCTTAAACCCGGGGCCGAGCTCCTACGAGCAGTACTTC.

The V gene is TRBV5-4, the J gene TRBJ1-6; D may be TRBD1 (6 bases). V dropped 7 bases and J dropped 7 bases, with 12 bases sitting between them. The CDR3 consists of 13 residues. CDR1 is SGHNT and CDR2 is YYREEE in the germline V gene (reference sequence). In nucleotides, the CDR3 is TGTGCCAGCGGGGGCAGGGGCAATTCACCCCTCCACTTT. Protein: CASGGRGNSPLHF.

This clone was observed a single time. The rearrangement joins TRBV5-1 to TRBJ2-2, with 7 bases fitting TRBD1. V lost 5 bases and J lost 0; bases outside the gene matches: 4. This CDR3 has 15 residues. Looked up from germline, CDR1 is SGHRS and CDR2 is YFSETQ. In nucleotides, the CDR3 is TGCGCCAGCAGAGAGACAGGGACGAACACCGGGGAGCTGTTTTTT. This encodes CASRETGTNTGELFF.

About this clone itself: Just one base apart from a much larger clone, this may be a read error. Other nucleotide sequences in the sample specify the same CDR3. V usage is TRBV21-1 and J usage is TRBJ2-5; TRBD1, the table's D call, lacks a check against the DNA. The tail of the sequence fits TRBJ2-7 better, so the J call may be wrong. TRBV21-1 is assigned pseudogene status. This CDR3 is built from 14 residues. Written as DNA, the CDR3 is TGCGCCAGCAGCTTCTTGGGGGACACCTACGAGCAGTACTTC. Its translation is CASSFLGDTYEQYF.

CDR3 coding DNA: TGTGCCAGCAGCCGGGCTAGCGGGAGCGGGGATACGCAGTATTTT. It translates to CASSRASGSGDTQYF. J is TRBJ2-3 and V is TRBV25-1; 10 nucleotides line up with TRBD2. This CDR3 spans 15 amino acids. The germline V gene encodes CDR1 MGHDK and CDR2 SYGVNS. Trimming took 6 bases from V and 6 from J; bases not matched to a gene: 9. Full variable domain (rest looked up from reference TRBV25-1 and TRBJ2-3): EADIYQTPRYLVIGTGKKITLECSQTMGHDKMYWYQQDPGMELHLIHYSYGVNSTEKGDLSSESTVSRIRTEHFPLTLESARPSHTSQYLCASSRASGSGDTQYFGPGTRLTVL.

The chain has TRBV5-1 and TRBJ2-2; TRBD1 agrees at 7 bases. The CDR3 runs 15 residues. Trimming removed 4 bases from V and 7 bases from J; junction bases left unmatched: 10. Germline V gene sequence: CDR1 SGHRS, CDR2 YFSETQ. The CDR3 loop reads CASSDQGGMGGELFF. The CDR3 DNA is TGCGCCAGCAGCGACCAAGGGGGCATGGGCGGGGAGCTGTTTTTT.